These 15 T cell receptor beta chains were sequenced from one sample in a study of T-cell memory formation after mild COVID-19. TCRdb redid the calling of the 5' RACE reads with MiXCR, one entry per CDR3 protein. The sample lists around 370,000 distinct CDR3 sequences; around a fifth were seen once. The sequenced sample consisted of PBMCs or a T cell subset sorted from them (not recorded which). The origin of the receptors is an adult woman who had mild COVID-19 (a few samples of this study predate the infection). Cell type and time point are not known.

There are a few counts of this clonotype. This chain joins TRBV19 and TRBJ2-7, with D hard to call. V dropped 5 bases and J dropped 0 bases, with 8 bases sitting between them. CDR3 length equals 13 residues. Per the germline V gene, CDR1 is LNHDA and CDR2 is SQIVND (reference sequence). CDR3 DNA sequence: TGTGCCAGTAGTGTTCAGATCTCCTACGAGCAGTACTTC. Amino acids: CASSVQISYEQYF.

V usage is TRBV6-5 and J usage is TRBJ2-1; TRBD1 aligns across 10 bases. The germline V gene has CDR1 MNHEY and CDR2 SVGAGI. CDR3 length: 19 amino acids. Unmatched junction bases numbered 11, after V lost 2 bases and J lost 1 base. Here the CDR3 reads CASSYTRLPGQGSYNEQFF. The CDR3 DNA reads as TGTGCCAGCAGTTACACGAGATTACCGGGACAGGGGTCCTACAATGAGCAGTTCTTC.

This clonotype showed up many times. The chain is built from TRBV12-3 or TRBV12-4 and TRBJ2-1; tentative D call: TRBD2 (6 bases). CDR3 length: 12 residues. V was clipped by 5 bases and J by 13 bases, with 15 bases between them. The CDR3 here is CASSPRGTPQFF. The CDR3 DNA reads as TGTGCCAGCAGTCCACGGGGGACCCCCCAGTTCTTC.

The rearrangement joins TRBV18 to TRBJ2-3; 8 positions match TRBD2. Germline trimming cut 6 bases from V and 2 bases from J; bases unmatched to any gene: 16. CDR3 length equals 18 residues. The V gene's germline CDR1 is KGHSH and CDR2 LQKENI. For the CDR3, the DNA is TGTGCCAGCTCGCCGTCAGTCCTCGCGGGAGGCTCCACAGATACGCAGTATTTT. As protein: CASSPSVLAGGSTDTQYF.

The V gene is TRBV6-1, the J gene TRBJ1-5, with D perhaps TRBD1 (5 bases). V was shortened by 5 bases and J by 6 bases, with 17 bases between the two germline ends. CDR3 size: 15 residues. Germline-derived CDR1 and CDR2 are MNHNS and SASEGT. The CDR3 is CASSTIQGRRQPQHF. CDR3 sequence (DNA): TGTGCCAGCAGTACGATCCAGGGTCGGCGTCAGCCCCAGCATTTT.

This clonotype has just a few counts. A read error may account for a junction end that differs from germline. The DNA of the CDR3 is TGTGCCAGCACCTTAGGAGCGGGAGGGCCATCAGATACGCAGTATTTT. Translation gives CASTLGAGGPSDTQYF. The rearrangement joins TRBV11-2 to TRBJ2-3; 10 nucleotides line up with TRBD2. The CDR3 length is 16 residues. Germline V gene lookup returns CDR1 SGHAT and CDR2 FQNNGV. The full variable domain, with the rest looked up from reference TRBV11-2 and TRBJ2-3, is EAGVAQSPRYKIIEKRQSVAFWCNPISGHATLYWYQQILGQGPKLLIQFQNNGVVDDSQLPKDRFSAERLKGVDSTLKIQPAKLEDSAVYLCASTLGAGGPSDTQYFGPGTRLTVL.

The chain employs TRBV5-5 and TRBJ2-6, with D perhaps TRBD2 (5 bases). CDR1 is SGHKS and CDR2 is YYEKEE in the germline V gene (reference sequence). V was trimmed by 4 bases and J by 0 bases, leaving 11 bases between them. CDR3 length: 16 amino acids. The CDR3 nucleotides read TGTGCCAGCAGCCGCTGGAGGCCCTCTGGGGCCAACGTCCTGACTTTC. It is translated as CASSRWRPSGANVLTF.

This clonotype showed up just a few times. This sequence joins TRBV15 and TRBJ2-2; possibly TRBD1 or TRBD2 for D (5 bases each). The ends were cut back, 1 base at V and 3 bases at J, with 21 bases in the middle. From germline, CDR1 is LNHNV and CDR2 YYDKDF (reference sequence). The CDR3 covers 19 residues. The CDR3 spells CATSRVRWGAGGDTGELFF. The CDR3 DNA follows: TGTGCCACCAGCAGAGTGCGATGGGGCGCGGGTGGGGACACCGGGGAGCTGTTTTTT.

The chain has TRBV7-9 and TRBJ2-1, with D perhaps matching TRBD1 (5 bases). The germline CDR1 and CDR2 sequences are SEHNR and FQNEAQ (reference sequence). The CDR3 length is 15 residues. Deletions cut 1 base from V and 7 bases from J, with 14 bases between. The CDR3 spells CASSLGQGPGNEQFF. The CDR3 DNA sequence: TGTGCCAGCAGCTTAGGTCAGGGCCCAGGGAATGAGCAGTTCTTC.

This clonotype was seen a handful of times. The rearrangement joins TRBV4-3 to TRBJ2-1; D possibly corresponds to TRBD2 (5 bases). This CDR3 spans 18 amino acids. Trimming left V 0 bases short and J 6 bases short, with 21 bases between. Germline V lookup: CDR1 LGHNA, CDR2 YSLEER. The CDR3 coding sequence is TGCGCCAGCAGCCAAGAGTATAGGGAGCCCCTGCAGCCCAATGAGCAGTTCTTC. Translating gives CASSQEYREPLQPNEQFF.

CDR3 DNA: TGTGCCAGCAGCCCGAGGTCCGGGACAGCGGCCTACGAGCAGTACTTC. Protein sequence: CASSPRSGTAAYEQYF. The genes are TRBV7-9 and TRBJ2-7, with 7 bases aligning to TRBD1. The CDR3 is 16 residues long. Trimming at V came to 5 bases and at J to 2 bases, leaving 12 bases not matched to a gene. Germline CDR1 and CDR2: SEHNR and FQNEAQ (reference sequence).

This clonotype was seen many times. V and J are TRBV20-1 and TRBJ2-2; 8 bases align to TRBD1. The CDR3 consists of 13 residues. Losses at the gene ends were 4 bases for V and 3 bases for J; bases not matched to a gene: 1. Germline V gene sequence: CDR1 DFQATT, CDR2 SNEGSKA (reference sequence). CDR3 region: CSANRGDTGELFF. The CDR3 coding sequence is TGCAGTGCTAACAGGGGGGACACCGGGGAGCTGTTTTTT.

This chain links TRBV11-2 with TRBJ1-1, with a possible D match to TRBD1 (5 bases). From germline, CDR1 is SGHAT and CDR2 FQNNGV. V was trimmed by 1 base and J by 3 bases, leaving 9 bases between them. This CDR3 contains 14 residues. The CDR3 loop is CASSLGGSHTEAFF. DNA of the CDR3: TGTGCCAGCAGCTTAGGGGGGTCCCACACTGAAGCTTTCTTT.

This clonotype was counted only a few times. V is TRBV7-2 and J is TRBJ2-1; D is perhaps TRBD1 or TRBD2 (5 bases each). CDR3 length: 17 residues. Trimming removed 5 bases at V and 5 bases at J, with 22 bases between. Germline V gene sequence: CDR1 SGHTA, CDR2 FQGNSA. The CDR3 spells CASSTNVASSGHNEQFF. The CDR3 DNA reads TGTGCCAGCAGCACTAATGTAGCGTCCTCAGGGCACAATGAGCAGTTCTTC.

The chain uses TRBV12-3 or TRBV12-4 and TRBJ2-2; the D is unclear. Trimming took off 6 bases at V and 4 bases at J, with 9 bases between the two ends. This CDR3 has 13 amino acids. The chain's CDR3 is CASSYGSTGELFF. The CDR3, as DNA: TGTGCCAGCAGCTACGGATCCACCGGGGAGCTGTTTTTT.